This TCR beta chain was observed in a study of identical twins. Findings of the study overall: There was an excess of low generation probability in the out-of-frame alpha sequences that twins shared. The study based its conclusions on cross-sectional statistical analysis and did not follow the same donors. Model-predicted out-of-frame TCR alpha sharing fell below observed values in monozygotic twins.

TCRdb re-called the 5' RACE reads with MiXCR, one entry per CDR3 protein. The sample includes 400,000 to 500,000 distinct CDR3 sequences, about 18% of them seen just once. V lost 1 base to trimming and J lost 7 bases; unmatched junction nucleotides: 10. CDR1 and CDR2 (germline): SGHTA, FQGNSA. The CDR3 runs 16 residues. Healthy Caucasians were all of the donors. There are a few counts of this clonotype. As yet, its antigen is unknown. This receptor was identified in a man aged 45-60 years in good health. V gene TRBV7-2 combines with J gene TRBJ2-1, with 7 bases fitting TRBD2. The specimen sequenced was naive T cells sorted from blood. CDR3 coding DNA: TGTGCCAGCAGCTTAGGACCATCGGGAGGTAATAATGAGCAGTTCTTC. This codes for CASSLGPSGGNNEQFF.